This T cell receptor beta chain comes out of a study of T cell responses to AZD1222 COVID-19 vaccine listed by TCRdb under 2021. With respect to the entire study: AZD1222 recipients with second doses at about 4 weeks or about 12 weeks were pooled, because spike-specific TCR depth and breadth did not differ between schedules. Trial participants were enrolled by age into 18-55, 56-69 and 70-plus year subgroups, with roughly 160, 29 and 62 TCR-sequenced participants respectively. TCR sequencing was performed for 230 to 250 trial participants, of whom around 200 were given two doses of AZD1222 and around 25 were given two doses of MenACWY control vaccine. Overall results and qualifications from the work: Reportedly, almost half of the unique spike-specific TCRs recognized epitopes lying outside the regions that are mutated in the B.1.351 and B.1.1.7 variants. No day 14 peak-response samples were available, so repertoires were characterized only after the peak T cell response. The 56-69-year group was small, and its depth increase did not reach significance, likely because of low power. Vaccine-associated CD4 TCRs spanned the whole spike protein, with dominant responses in regions 160-218 and 743-854. Spike-specific TCR breadth and depth rose significantly after two AZD1222 doses compared with day 0 and with MenACWY recipients. Conclusions about previously exposed vaccinees are limited, since just six AZD1222 recipients were seropositive for SARS-CoV-2 at baseline. Participants were mostly white British and included more females than males, and it was suggested by the authors that clonal diversity may have been underestimated.

The CDR3 regions of human TCRbeta chains were subjected to immunosequencing. From the authors' description of their analysis: Repertoire TCRs were checked for matches against a reference library of SARS-CoV-2-specific TCRs that had been generated using the MIRA antigen-specificity platform. Breadth was defined as the fraction of unique TCRs that were SARS-CoV-2-associated, and depth was defined as the fraction of total T cells that were SARS-CoV-2-associated. Using the MIRA data, each spike-specific TCR was mapped to the spike region that the TCR reacts to and placed in a CD4 or CD8 class. Log10-transformed breadth and depth values were compared by one-way ANOVA with Sidak's multiple comparisons tests. The immuneACCESS repertoire file appears here via TCRdb, limited to in-frame rearrangements. These files lack a portion of the clones; in checked studies, under half of the deficit traces to unresolved V genes, and the cause of the others is not known. V and J calls and clone size come straight from that table; D and trimming were deduced from the DNA. The sample table records 120,000 to 150,000 clones; 75% to 95% of these occur just once. The ten biggest clones cover about 3% of the sample.

According to the germline V gene (reference sequence), CDR1 reads LGHDT and CDR2 reads YNNKEL. The junction shows trimming of 4 bases on V and 4 bases on J, plus 10 bases between the germline ends. Its CDR3 holds 13 amino acids, cysteine through phenylalanine. CDR3 DNA only is kept here, 39 bases in frame from base 1. The sample's time point label is to be understood as: baseline before first vaccination. Vaccinee samples were obtained from the UK trials COV001 and COV002, which included a single-blind randomized controlled phase 2/3 trial of AZD1222 (ChAdOx1 nCoV-19) in healthy adults. For TCRbeta chain sequencing, PBMC samples from trial participants were taken at day 0 and at day 28 after the second dose. Of note for this clone: Its antigen is currently not known. The record has no base qualities; no much larger clone is one base away.

The starting material was peripheral blood, obtained on day 0 of AZD1222 vaccination. The sequence was collected from an adult in good health. The chain employs TRBV3-1 (or the pseudogene TRBV3-2) and TRBJ1-2; no D gene is confidently identified. In nucleotide form, the sequence is TGTGCCAGCAGCCCCGCATTATGCTATGGCTACACCTTC. Its translation reads: CASSPALCYGYTF.